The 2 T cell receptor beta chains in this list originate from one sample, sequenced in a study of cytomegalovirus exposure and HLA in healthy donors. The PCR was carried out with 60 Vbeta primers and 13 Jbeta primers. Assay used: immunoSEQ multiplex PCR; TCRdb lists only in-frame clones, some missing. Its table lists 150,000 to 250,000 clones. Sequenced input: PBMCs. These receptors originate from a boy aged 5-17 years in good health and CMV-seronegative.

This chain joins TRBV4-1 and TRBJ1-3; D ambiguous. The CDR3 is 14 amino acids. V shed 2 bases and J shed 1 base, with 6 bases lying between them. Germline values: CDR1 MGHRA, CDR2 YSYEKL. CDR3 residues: CASSQPGSGNTIYF. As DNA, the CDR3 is TGCGCCAGCAGCCAACCGGGGTCTGGAAACACCATATATTTT.

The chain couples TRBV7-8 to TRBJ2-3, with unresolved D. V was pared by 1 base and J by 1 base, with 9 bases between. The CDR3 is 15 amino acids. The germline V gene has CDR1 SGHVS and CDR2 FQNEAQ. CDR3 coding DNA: TGTGCCAGCAGCTTAGTTTCCCCGGGCACAGATACGCAGTATTTT. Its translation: CASSLVSPGTDTQYF.